Listed below are T cell receptor beta chains from one sample, sequenced in a study of T-cell memory formation after mild COVID-19. TCRdb re-derived calls from the 5' RACE reads in MiXCR, one entry per CDR3 protein. The sample shows approximately 300,000 distinct CDR3 sequences, under 8.5% of them seen only once. Sequenced: PBMCs or a T cell subset sorted from them (not recorded which). These receptors originate from a man aged 18 to 30 who had mild COVID-19 (a few samples of this study predate the infection). Cell type and time point are not known. The CDR3 runs from the conserved cysteine through the conserved F or W. The order of the fields is J gene, D gene, clone size, V gene, CDR3 DNA, CDR3 protein. The D gene is left open where the match is weak. Clone size is stated in some rows and not others, as once, few, many or a class when expanded.

J: TRBJ2-1
D: TRBD1
size: few
V: TRBV7-9
DNA: TGTGCCAGCAGCTCGGGACAGTCCTACAATGAGCAGTTCTTC
CDR3: CASSSGQSYNEQFF

J: TRBJ1-1
D: .
size: .
V: TRBV30
DNA: TGTGCCTGGACAGAGACAGGGAACACTGAAGCTTTCTTT
CDR3: CAWTETGNTEAFF

J: TRBJ2-1
D: TRBD1
size: few
V: TRBV20-1
DNA: TGCAGTGCTATAGGACAGGTCTTCTACAATGAGCAGTTCTTC
CDR3: CSAIGQVFYNEQFF

J: TRBJ2-5
D: .
size: many
V: TRBV5-1
DNA: TGCGCCAGCAGCATAGGGGAGACCCAGTACTTC
CDR3: CASSIGETQYF

J: TRBJ2-3
D: TRBD1
size: .
V: TRBV18
DNA: TGTGCCAGCTCACCGGCGACAGGGGGCACAGATACGCAGTATTTT
CDR3: CASSPATGGTDTQYF

J: TRBJ1-5
D: .
size: many
V: TRBV5-1
DNA: TGCGCCAGCAGCTCCGACATGAATCAGCCCCAGCATTTT
CDR3: CASSSDMNQPQHF

J: TRBJ2-2
D: .
size: .
V: TRBV20-1
DNA: TGCAGTGCTAGGAGCACCTCTTTTGACACCGGGGAGCTGTTTTTT
CDR3: CSARSTSFDTGELFF

J: TRBJ2-2
D: .
size: few
V: TRBV15
DNA: TGTGCCACCAGCAGAGAGCTAGGTCCCGGGGAGCTGTTTTTT
CDR3: CATSRELGPGELFF

J: TRBJ1-2
D: TRBD1
size: .
V: TRBV18
DNA: TGTGCCAGCTCAACGGGACAGGGCCCTAACTATGGCTACACCTTC
CDR3: CASSTGQGPNYGYTF

J: TRBJ1-6
D: .
size: few
V: TRBV21-1
DNA: TGTGCCAGCGCGCAGCCCCAAACGAGTTCACCCCTCCACTTT
CDR3: CASAQPQTSSPLHF

J: TRBJ1-2
D: .
size: .
V: TRBV5-1
DNA: TGCGCCAGCAGCCTTGGGGGCTTCGACTATGGCTACACCTTC
CDR3: CASSLGGFDYGYTF

J: TRBJ2-2
D: .
size: .
V: TRBV10-3
DNA: TGTGCCATCAGTGACCGGGACGTAACGAACACCGGGGAGCTGTTTTTT
CDR3: CAISDRDVTNTGELFF

J: TRBJ1-2
D: .
size: .
V: TRBV6-5
DNA: TGTGCCAGCAGTTCCGCGGCCACCTGGGGGTTCGGCTACACCTTC
CDR3: CASSSAATWGFGYTF

J: TRBJ2-1
D: .
size: few
V: TRBV7-2
DNA: TGTGCCAGCAAGTGGGGGCCTTCCAATGAGCAGTTCTTC
CDR3: CASKWGPSNEQFF

J: TRBJ2-4
D: TRBD1
size: .
V: TRBV5-3
DNA: TGTGCCAGAAGCCGCGATGGGGGACAGGGGTACAAAAACATTCAGTACTTC
CDR3: CARSRDGGQGYKNIQYF

J: TRBJ2-7
D: .
size: few
V: TRBV12-3/TRBV12-4
DNA: TGTGCCAGCAGTTTAGCAGGTTTCTACGAGCAGTACTTC
CDR3: CASSLAGFYEQYF

J: TRBJ1-5
D: .
size: few
V: TRBV12-3/TRBV12-4
DNA: TGTGCCAGCAGTTTCTTAACTAATAGCAATCAGCCCCAGCATTTT
CDR3: CASSFLTNSNQPQHF

J: TRBJ2-2
D: TRBD2
size: few
V: TRBV12-3/TRBV12-4
DNA: TGTGCCAGCAGTTTACGGACTAGCGGGACCGGGGAGCTGTTTTTT
CDR3: CASSLRTSGTGELFF

J: TRBJ1-2
D: .
size: many
V: TRBV28
DNA: TGTGCCAGCAGTTCGTTTGTTTGGAGGGAGAGCAATGGCTACACCTTC
CDR3: CASSSFVWRESNGYTF

J: TRBJ2-7
D: .
size: few
V: TRBV7-8
DNA: TGTGCCAGCAGCTTAGGTGCCCTAGGGGTTCTGGACCGCTACGAGCAGTACTTC
CDR3: CASSLGALGVLDRYEQYF

J: TRBJ2-4
D: TRBD2
size: many
V: TRBV10-3
DNA: TGTGCCATCAGTGAGGTCGCGGGGGGGGGAAACATTCAGTACTTC
CDR3: CAISEVAGGGNIQYF

J: TRBJ1-1
D: TRBD1
size: .
V: TRBV7-2
DNA: TGTGCCAGCAGAGATAGCTACAGGGGGCGCGGCACTGAAGCTTTCTTT
CDR3: CASRDSYRGRGTEAFF

J: TRBJ1-5
D: .
size: few
V: TRBV20-1
DNA: TGCAGTGCGGGGACCGGGGGAGATCAGCCCCAGCATTTT
CDR3: CSAGTGGDQPQHF

J: TRBJ1-2
D: .
size: .
V: TRBV5-1
DNA: TGCGCCAGCAGCTTTGAGTCCTATGGCTACACCTTC
CDR3: CASSFESYGYTF